This T cell receptor beta chain was retrieved from a study of shared clonotypes between healthy human individuals. Free of recent acute infections or vaccinations, the donors were healthy HIV-negative adults. The data were produced by immunoSEQ multiplex PCR, yet TCRdb's version contains in-frame clones alone and is incomplete. The sample records some 2,400,000 clones, 90% to 97% being singletons. Details on this clone: The antigen is unknown.

General study findings and limits: All-four-donor shared clonotypes had higher generation probabilities than non-shared clonotypes did. It was anticipated that sequencing depth would influence how many clonotypes donors shared. In a handful of donors, roughly 5.2% of naive CD4 clonotypes appeared in common.

Material: naive CD4+ T cells sorted from blood. Regarding subset: CD45RA+ positively selected. The sequence came from a man aged 18 to 29 in good health.

The CDR3 DNA reads as TGCGCCAGCAGCCAAGCAGTGACTAGCATCTCCTACAATGAGCAGTTCTTC. It encodes CASSQAVTSISYNEQFF. This chain links TRBV4-1 with TRBJ2-1, with 7 nucleotides matching TRBD2. The CDR3 runs 17 residues. J lost 0 bases, V lost 1 base, and 6 bases had no gene match. The germline V gene encodes CDR1 MGHRA and CDR2 YSYEKL.